A selection of T cell receptor beta chains follows, all from one sample in a study of blood T cell repertoires in COVID-19. TCRdb's copy holds only in-frame clones and misses some; the assay was immunoSEQ multiplex PCR. Of some 300,000 clones in the sample, approximately 90% were seen once. Sequencing used peripheral blood. These TCRs come from a young woman who had recovered from COVID-19. Each CDR3 is given with its conserved first and last residue. Each record gives: J gene, V gene, clone size, D gene, CDR3 protein, CDR3 DNA. A D gene is named only where the DNA matches it firmly. A clone size is listed for some rows: how often the clone was seen (once, few, many), or a class if it is expanded.

j_gene: TRBJ2-7
v_gene: TRBV7-8
abundance: once
d_gene: -
CDR3aa: CASSLPSFAYEQYF
CDR3nt: TGTGCCAGCAGCTTACCGTCCTTTGCCTACGAGCAGTACTTC

j_gene: TRBJ1-2
v_gene: TRBV14
abundance: many
d_gene: TRBD1
CDR3aa: CASSQAGTGAFGYTF
CDR3nt: TGTGCCAGCAGCCAAGCCGGGACAGGGGCTTTTGGCTACACCTTC

j_gene: TRBJ2-2
v_gene: TRBV5-1
abundance: -
d_gene: TRBD2
CDR3aa: CASSRQGLAGGPLSAGELFF
CDR3nt: TGCGCCAGCAGCCGCCAGGGACTAGCGGGGGGGCCTCTCAGCGCCGGGGAGCTGTTTTTT

j_gene: TRBJ2-3
v_gene: TRBV7-9
abundance: -
d_gene: TRBD2
CDR3aa: CASSLEGLAGGRDTQYF
CDR3nt: TGTGCCAGCAGCTTGGAGGGACTAGCGGGGGGTAGAGATACGCAGTATTTT

j_gene: TRBJ1-2
v_gene: TRBV2
abundance: -
d_gene: -
CDR3aa: CASSELRRDGYTF
CDR3nt: TGTGCCAGCAGTGAATTGCGCCGAGATGGCTACACCTTC

j_gene: TRBJ2-4
v_gene: TRBV18
abundance: -
d_gene: TRBD2
CDR3aa: CASSPRGSGGLAKNIQYF
CDR3nt: TGTGCCAGCTCACCTCGAGGTAGCGGGGGACTAGCCAAAAACATTCAGTACTTC

j_gene: TRBJ2-4
v_gene: TRBV4-3
abundance: -
d_gene: TRBD2
CDR3aa: CASSQGPGGADKNIQYF
CDR3nt: TGCGCCAGCAGCCAAGGGCCCGGGGGGGCGGACAAAAACATTCAGTACTTC

j_gene: TRBJ2-1
v_gene: TRBV5-1
abundance: -
d_gene: TRBD2
CDR3aa: CASSSLTSGDSSYNEQFF
CDR3nt: TGCGCCAGCAGCTCCCTGACTAGCGGGGACAGTTCCTACAATGAGCAGTTCTTC

j_gene: TRBJ1-1
v_gene: TRBV9
abundance: few
d_gene: -
CDR3aa: CASSVGVDEGGREAFF
CDR3nt: TGTGCCAGCAGCGTAGGAGTGGACGAGGGAGGGAGGGAAGCTTTCTTT

j_gene: TRBJ2-3
v_gene: TRBV5-1
abundance: -
d_gene: TRBD2
CDR3aa: CASSLYTSAEYTQYF
CDR3nt: TGCGCCAGCAGCTTATATACTAGCGCCGAGTATACGCAGTATTTT

j_gene: TRBJ1-4
v_gene: TRBV3-1/TRBV3-2
abundance: -
d_gene: TRBD1
CDR3aa: CASSQEGFGATGREKLFF
CDR3nt: TGTGCCAGCAGCCAAGAGGGCTTTGGGGCGACAGGGAGGGAAAAACTGTTTTTT

j_gene: TRBJ1-5
v_gene: TRBV7-6
abundance: few
d_gene: -
CDR3aa: CASSLGPTGYSNQPQHF
CDR3nt: TGTGCCAGCAGCTTAGGGCCAACAGGGTACAGCAATCAGCCCCAGCATTTT

j_gene: TRBJ1-2
v_gene: TRBV6-5
abundance: -
d_gene: TRBD1
CDR3aa: CASSYVNRGNYGYTF
CDR3nt: TGTGCCAGCAGTTACGTCAACAGGGGGAACTATGGCTACACCTTC

j_gene: TRBJ1-5
v_gene: TRBV4-1
abundance: -
d_gene: -
CDR3aa: CASSQGLGHLWPQHF
CDR3nt: TGCGCCAGCAGCCAAGGACTGGGGCATCTGTGGCCCCAGCATTTT

j_gene: TRBJ2-4
v_gene: TRBV19
abundance: -
d_gene: -
CDR3aa: CASSIRVGGEAKNIQYF
CDR3nt: TGTGCCAGTAGTATTAGGGTAGGGGGTGAGGCCAAAAACATTCAGTACTTC

j_gene: TRBJ2-1
v_gene: TRBV29-1
abundance: -
d_gene: -
CDR3aa: CSAARTTIYNEQFF
CDR3nt: TGCAGCGCCGCCCGGACAACCATATACAATGAGCAGTTCTTC

j_gene: TRBJ2-4
v_gene: TRBV28
abundance: -
d_gene: TRBD1
CDR3aa: CASRDRGYIQYF
CDR3nt: TGTGCCAGCCGGGACAGGGGGTACATTCAGTACTTC

j_gene: TRBJ2-5
v_gene: TRBV4-3
abundance: -
d_gene: -
CDR3aa: CASSQGTGRGQYF
CDR3nt: TGCGCCAGCAGCCAAGGGACGGGCCGGGGCCAGTACTTC

j_gene: TRBJ1-1
v_gene: TRBV30
abundance: once
d_gene: -
CDR3aa: CAWSLNTEAFF
CDR3nt: TGTGCCTGGAGCTTGAACACTGAAGCTTTCTTT

j_gene: TRBJ2-7
v_gene: TRBV7-3
abundance: -
d_gene: -
CDR3aa: CASSKGGDWDEQYF
CDR3nt: TGTGCCAGCAGCAAAGGGGGGGACTGGGACGAGCAGTACTTC

j_gene: TRBJ1-6
v_gene: TRBV9
abundance: -
d_gene: TRBD1
CDR3aa: CASSAGTGGNSPLHF
CDR3nt: TGTGCCAGCAGCGCCGGGACAGGGGGAAATTCACCCCTCCACTTT

j_gene: TRBJ2-3
v_gene: TRBV30
abundance: -
d_gene: TRBD2
CDR3aa: CALTSGGAQGDTQYF
CDR3nt: TGTGCCTTGACTAGCGGGGGGGCTCAAGGAGATACGCAGTATTTT

j_gene: TRBJ1-1
v_gene: TRBV18
abundance: -
d_gene: -
CDR3aa: CASSPMERGEAFF
CDR3nt: TGTGCCAGCTCACCCATGGAAAGGGGTGAAGCTTTCTTT

j_gene: TRBJ2-7
v_gene: TRBV18
abundance: -
d_gene: -
CDR3aa: CASSPPLDWNGEQYF
CDR3nt: TGTGCCAGCTCACCGCCTTTGGACTGGAACGGCGAGCAGTACTTC

j_gene: TRBJ1-3
v_gene: TRBV7-2
abundance: -
d_gene: -
CDR3aa: CASSPASTEGNTIYF
CDR3nt: TGTGCCAGCAGCCCAGCGTCGACGGAGGGAAACACCATATATTTT

j_gene: TRBJ2-7
v_gene: TRBV19
abundance: -
d_gene: TRBD1
CDR3aa: CASSIVGTGSYEQYF
CDR3nt: TGTGCCAGTAGTATAGTTGGGACAGGGAGTTATGAGCAGTACTTC

j_gene: TRBJ2-2
v_gene: TRBV2
abundance: -
d_gene: TRBD1
CDR3aa: CASSDRGQGTGELFF
CDR3nt: TGTGCCAGCAGTGATAGGGGACAGGGCACCGGGGAGCTGTTTTTT

j_gene: TRBJ2-2
v_gene: TRBV2
abundance: -
d_gene: -
CDR3aa: CASSESFGTGELFF
CDR3nt: TGTGCCAGCAGTGAAAGTTTCGGGACCGGGGAGCTGTTTTTT

j_gene: TRBJ1-1
v_gene: TRBV9
abundance: -
d_gene: -
CDR3aa: CASSVDVGRAEAFF
CDR3nt: TGTGCCAGCAGCGTAGACGTGGGCAGGGCAGAAGCTTTCTTT

j_gene: TRBJ2-7
v_gene: TRBV7-2
abundance: -
d_gene: -
CDR3aa: CASSLGPLTGEQYF
CDR3nt: TGTGCCAGCAGCTTAGGCCCGCTTACGGGCGAGCAGTACTTC

j_gene: TRBJ1-2
v_gene: TRBV28
abundance: -
d_gene: TRBD1
CDR3aa: CASSRRQGREGYTF
CDR3nt: TGTGCCAGCAGCCGCAGACAGGGGCGGGAAGGCTACACCTTC

j_gene: TRBJ1-1
v_gene: TRBV4-1
abundance: -
d_gene: -
CDR3aa: CASSQGKLQDKPGVAFF
CDR3nt: TGCGCCAGCAGCCAAGGGAAGCTACAGGACAAGCCCGGCGTGGCTTTCTTT

j_gene: TRBJ2-5
v_gene: TRBV6-5
abundance: -
d_gene: TRBD2
CDR3aa: CASSYSRASGKETQYF
CDR3nt: TGTGCCAGCAGTTACTCGAGGGCTAGCGGTAAAGAGACCCAGTACTTC

j_gene: TRBJ1-4
v_gene: TRBV28
abundance: -
d_gene: -
CDR3aa: CASSFAGEEKLFF
CDR3nt: TGTGCCAGCAGTTTTGCGGGGGAGGAAAAACTGTTTTTT

j_gene: TRBJ2-7
v_gene: TRBV5-4
abundance: -
d_gene: -
CDR3aa: CASSSAYEQYF
CDR3nt: TGTGCCAGCAGCTCGGCCTACGAGCAGTACTTC

j_gene: TRBJ2-1
v_gene: TRBV10-3
abundance: -
d_gene: TRBD1
CDR3aa: CATSGTAYNEQFF
CDR3nt: TGTGCCACCTCCGGGACAGCCTACAATGAGCAGTTCTTC

j_gene: TRBJ2-1
v_gene: TRBV3-1/TRBV3-2
abundance: -
d_gene: TRBD2
CDR3aa: CASSEVGTSYNEQFF
CDR3nt: TGTGCCAGCAGCGAAGTCGGGACTAGTTACAATGAGCAGTTCTTC

j_gene: TRBJ1-2
v_gene: TRBV6-5
abundance: -
d_gene: -
CDR3aa: CASSYSGAGAGYTF
CDR3nt: TGTGCCAGCAGTTACTCAGGGGCAGGGGCGGGCTACACCTTC

j_gene: TRBJ2-3
v_gene: TRBV5-1
abundance: -
d_gene: TRBD2
CDR3aa: CASSAPAGAADTQYF
CDR3nt: TGCGCCAGCAGCGCCCCAGCGGGGGCGGCGGATACGCAGTATTTT

j_gene: TRBJ2-7
v_gene: TRBV25-1
abundance: -
d_gene: -
CDR3aa: CASSAQGQPSSYEQYF
CDR3nt: TGTGCCAGCAGTGCACAAGGACAGCCGAGCTCCTACGAGCAGTACTTC

j_gene: TRBJ1-5
v_gene: TRBV7-8
abundance: -
d_gene: TRBD1
CDR3aa: CASSSQGVSNQPQHF
CDR3nt: TGTGCCAGCAGCTCCCAGGGGGTAAGCAATCAGCCCCAGCATTTT